One T cell receptor (beta chain) is described in this entry. Its antigen is unidentified. This entry is derived from a study of T cells in Graves' hyperthyroidism and ophthalmopathy. TCR beta CDR3 sequences were amplified from RNA transcripts. Researchers ran a first-round RT-PCR on the TCR CDR3 using the HTBI primer set. TCRdb reanalysed the multiplex PCR reads using MiXCR and keeps one entry per CDR3 protein. The sample has about 600,000 distinct CDR3 sequences, approximately 15% seen once. Study-wide points: Ophthalmopathy was separated from stable hyperthyroidism by a 13 V-J model.

Trimming shortened V by 2 bases and J by 2 bases, and 9 bases separated the two germline ends. CDR1 and CDR2 (germline): MNHEY, SVGAGI. The CDR3 is 15 amino acids. The chain joins TRBV6-5 to TRBJ2-2; D call uncertain. The sample comprised blood. The sequence came from a woman under 30 with Graves' ophthalmopathy. The CDR3 region is CASSYGGINTGELFF. The CDR3 DNA follows: TGTGCCAGCAGTTACGGTGGGATAAACACCGGGGAGCTGTTTTTT.